One sample yielded the 31 T cell receptor beta chains listed below, sequenced in a study of blood T cell repertoires in COVID-19. The data were produced by immunoSEQ multiplex PCR, yet TCRdb's version contains in-frame clones alone and is incomplete. The sample shows over 100,000 clones, 75% to 90% of them seen only once. The sample taken for sequencing was peripheral blood. Receptors were obtained from a man aged 60 to 75 with COVID-19, enrolled during active disease.

This chain uses TRBV2 with TRBJ1-4; D is undetermined. Germline lookup yields CDR1 SNHLY and CDR2 FYNNEI. The CDR3 length is 15 residues. The V end lost 1 base, the J end lost 7 bases, and 13 bases lay between the germline ends. The CDR3 is CASSEETNSGEKLFF. Written as DNA, the CDR3 is TGTGCCAGCAGTGAAGAAACAAATTCGGGTGAAAAACTGTTTTTT.

The rearrangement uses TRBV2 and TRBJ2-5, with TRBD1 as a possible D gene (6 bases). CDR1 SNHLY and CDR2 FYNNEI come from the germline V gene. Trimming left V 4 bases short and J 5 bases short, with 11 bases between. The CDR3 runs to 13 residues. CDR3 loop: CASSVVRGETQYF. DNA of the CDR3: TGTGCCAGCAGTGTCGTCAGGGGTGAGACCCAGTACTTC. Based on the CDR3 plus reference TRBV2 and TRBJ2-5, the full variable domain is EPEVTQTPSHQVTQMGQEVILRCVPISNHLYFYWYRQILGQKVEFLVSFYNNEISEKSEIFDDQFSVERPDGSNFTLKIRSTKLEDSAMYFCASSVVRGETQYFGPGTRLLVL.

Only a few counts were recorded for this clone. V is TRBV6-2 or TRBV6-3 and J is TRBJ1-2, with 7 nucleotides matching TRBD1. V lost 0 bases to trimming and J lost 5 bases; unmatched junction nucleotides: 6. The CDR3 runs to 15 residues. Germline V gene data show CDR1 as MNHEY and CDR2 as SVGEGT. The chain's CDR3 is CASSYSPGTVYGYTF. In DNA form, the CDR3 reads TGTGCCAGCAGTTACTCTCCCGGGACAGTTTATGGCTACACCTTC.

The CDR3, as DNA: TGTGCCAGCAGCGTTCTGACTAGCGGGGCTATCTCCTACGAGCAGTACTTC. It yields the protein CASSVLTSGAISYEQYF. This chain connects TRBV5-6 to TRBJ2-7, with TRBD2 matching over 11 bases. This CDR3 region has 17 residues. CDR1 and CDR2 from the germline V gene are SGHDT and YYEEEE. The J segment lost 0 bases and the V segment lost 4 bases, leaving 9 bases of the junction unmatched.

The chain is built from TRBV30 and TRBJ1-2; TRBD1 matches at 8 bases. Unmatched junction bases numbered 13, after V lost 3 bases and J lost 7 bases. CDR1 and CDR2 from the germline V gene are GTSNPN and SVGIG (reference sequence). The CDR3 totals 15 residues. CDR3 nucleotide sequence: TGTGCCTGGAGAGATCGGGACAGGCTCGGAAGTGGCTACACCTTC. It is translated as CAWRDRDRLGSGYTF.

This clone was seen more than once but under ten times. The germline gene is not matched at one end of the junction; a read error may be the cause. The chain joins TRBV19 to TRBJ1-3, with D possibly matching TRBD1 (5 bases). Germline assignment: CDR1 LNHDA and CDR2 SQIVND (reference sequence). The CDR3 loop spans 13 amino acids. This chain's CDR3 is CASSTTVGSTIYF. Here the CDR3 DNA reads TGTGCCAGTAGTACGACAGTAGGAAGCACCATATATTTT. The complete variable domain, with remaining parts taken from reference TRBV19 and TRBJ1-3, reads DGGITQSPKYLFRKEGQNVTLSCEQNLNHDAMYWYRQDPGQGLRLIYYSQIVNDFQKGDIAEGYSVSREKKESFPLTVTSAQKNPTAFYLCASSTTVGSTIYFGEGSWLTVV.

The CDR3 region is CASSLRGRGDSPLHF. CDR3 DNA: TGTGCCAGCAGTTTGAGAGGGCGCGGGGATTCACCCCTCCACTTT. The chain links TRBV6-4 to TRBJ1-6, with unresolved D. The CDR3 spans 15 residues. The germline V gene has CDR1 MRHNA and CDR2 SNTAGT. V lost 5 bases to trimming and J lost 8 bases, with 16 bases between them.

J is TRBJ1-2 and V is TRBV7-3, with 9 bases fitting TRBD1. The CDR3 totals 13 residues. Germline lookup yields CDR1 SGHTA and CDR2 FQGTGA. Trimming removed 4 bases from V and 4 bases from J; junction bases left unmatched: 1. For the CDR3, the DNA is TGTGCCAGCAGCTGGACAGGGGTCTATGGCTACACCTTC. Its translation is CASSWTGVYGYTF.

This chain joins TRBV6-6 and TRBJ1-1; 11 bases fit TRBD1. The CDR3 contains 16 residues. Germline CDR1 MNHNY, CDR2 SVGAGI (reference sequence). The trim removed 4 bases at V and 2 bases at J, leaving 6 bases unmatched. DNA for the CDR3: TGTGCCAGCAGTTTCGGACAGGGGGCACGAAACACTGAAGCTTTCTTT. Translated: CASSFGQGARNTEAFF.

This rearrangement joins TRBV5-6 to TRBJ1-1, with a possible D match to TRBD1 (5 bases). Trimming shortened V by 2 bases and J by 1 base, and 12 bases separated the two germline ends. Germline lookup yields CDR1 SGHDT and CDR2 YYEEEE. The CDR3 length is 15 residues. The CDR3 reads CASSFLGAENTEAFF. DNA for the CDR3: TGTGCCAGCAGCTTCCTAGGGGCGGAGAACACTGAAGCTTTCTTT.

Only a few counts were recorded for this clone. The genes are TRBV10-2 and TRBJ2-2; 12 bases are shared with TRBD2. Germline CDR1 WSHSY, CDR2 SAAADI. CDR3 length: 16 amino acids. V shed 5 bases and J 0 bases; nucleotides not matched to a gene: 1. CDR3 sequence: CASSRTSGANTGELFF. The DNA of the CDR3 is TGCGCCAGCAGTCGGACTAGCGGGGCGAACACCGGGGAGCTGTTTTTT.

The V gene is TRBV27, the J gene TRBJ2-7, with D perhaps TRBD2 (5 bases). Germline CDR1 and CDR2: MNHEY and SMNVEV (reference sequence). V lost 1 base, J lost 1 base, and 11 bases lay in between. The CDR3 has 15 amino acids. CDR3 DNA sequence: TGTGCCAGCAGTTTATTGCCGGGGAAATCCTACGAGCAGTACTTC. Protein product: CASSLLPGKSYEQYF.

This rearrangement joins TRBV18 to TRBJ2-5; 9 nucleotides line up with TRBD2. CDR1 is KGHSH, CDR2 LQKENI, per germline. V trimming: 0 bases; J trimming: 1 base; junction bases outside the gene matches: 0. The CDR3 contains 15 residues. This chain's CDR3 is CASSPPAGGQETQYF. The DNA of the CDR3 is TGTGCCAGCTCACCACCAGCGGGGGGCCAAGAGACCCAGTACTTC.

The genes are TRBV7-2 and TRBJ1-4; TRBD1 is a possible D gene (6 bases). The CDR3 covers 14 residues. Germline V gives CDR1 SGHTA, CDR2 FQGNSA. Trimming cost V 6 bases and J 4 bases, with 12 bases left between them. The CDR3 nucleotides are TGTGCCAGCAGTCCGGACAGTCATAATGAAAAACTGTTTTTT. Translation gives CASSPDSHNEKLFF.

This chain links TRBV4-3 with TRBJ1-4; TRBD1 might be the D (6 bases). The germline gives CDR1 LGHNA, CDR2 YSLEER. The length of the CDR3 is 15 residues. Trimming took off 4 bases at V and 8 bases at J, with 17 bases between the two ends. The CDR3 here is CASSRNTGLGEKLFF. DNA for the CDR3: TGCGCCAGCAGCCGCAATACAGGGTTAGGGGAAAAACTGTTTTTT.

The chain employs TRBV6-5 and TRBJ1-1, with 8 bases aligning to TRBD1. The CDR3 covers 15 residues. Looked up from germline, CDR1 is MNHEY and CDR2 is SVGAGI. With 5 bases clipped from V and 6 bases from J, the junction kept 11 bases outside the gene matches. The CDR3 nucleotides are TGTGCCAGCAGTCCTCACGGGACAGGTAGCGCTGAAGCTTTCTTT. Translated: CASSPHGTGSAEAFF.

The chain joins TRBV30 to TRBJ2-1; D possibly corresponds to TRBD2 (5 bases). The germline V and J ends were trimmed by 6 bases and 1 base, with 16 bases remaining between them. The CDR3 consists of 15 residues. In germline, CDR1 is GTSNPN, CDR2 SVGIG (reference sequence). The CDR3 DNA reads as TGTGCCTGCCCCACGTCGGGATTTTCCTACAATGAGCAGTTCTTC. It is translated as CACPTSGFSYNEQFF.

The chain couples TRBV18 to TRBJ1-4, with D perhaps matching TRBD1 (5 bases). Germline V lookup: CDR1 KGHSH, CDR2 LQKENI. This CDR3 comprises 14 residues. Trimming stripped 3 bases from V and 7 bases from J, with 12 bases between. The CDR3 DNA sequence: TGTGCCAGCTCACCCTCCCAGGGAGGTGAAAAACTGTTTTTT. Translated, it gives CASSPSQGGEKLFF.

The chain recombines TRBV11-1 with TRBJ2-2, with D possibly TRBD1 on 5 matching bases. V was trimmed by 0 bases and J by 4 bases, leaving 15 bases between them. This CDR3 has 17 residues. The germline gives CDR1 SGHAT, CDR2 FQDESV (reference sequence). In nucleotides, the CDR3 is TGTGCCAGCAGCTTAGCGCCTGGGGCTTCAGGCACCGGGGAGCTGTTTTTT. Protein: CASSLAPGASGTGELFF.

This clone was seen a handful of times. The CDR3 DNA sequence: TGTGCCAGCAGCTCCTACCCCTACGAGCAGTACTTC. Its translation is CASSSYPYEQYF. V usage is TRBV7-8 and J usage is TRBJ2-7, with D hard to call. Between the trimmed V and J ends, which lost 4 bases and 2 bases, there was a span of 6 bases. CDR3 length equals 12 residues. Germline assignment: CDR1 SGHVS and CDR2 FQNEAQ.

J is TRBJ2-2 and V is TRBV6-1; TRBD1 aligns across 7 bases. V shed 7 bases, J shed 0 bases, and the junction held 5 bases outside the gene matches. The CDR3 runs to 15 residues. The germline V gene has CDR1 MNHNS and CDR2 SASEGT. The CDR3 DNA sequence: TGTGCCAGCACCAAGGACAGGTCGAACACCGGGGAGCTGTTTTTT. It yields the protein CASTKDRSNTGELFF.

The V and J genes are TRBV15 and TRBJ1-1, with 7 bases that match TRBD1. Germline loops: CDR1 LNHNV, CDR2 YYDKDF (reference sequence). This CDR3 has 13 amino acids. The V segment lost 8 bases and the J segment 3 bases; nucleotides outside the gene matches: 6. The CDR3 coding sequence is TGTGCCACCGCGGGACAGCCGGACACTGAAGCTTTCTTT. As protein: CATAGQPDTEAFF.

The chain employs TRBV7-3 and TRBJ1-1; 7 bases match TRBD1. V dropped 5 bases and J dropped 4; count of bases not matched to a gene: 1. Germline lookup yields CDR1 SGHTA and CDR2 FQGTGA. The length of the CDR3 is 12 residues. CDR3 region: CASSHRGTEAFF. CDR3 nucleotides: TGTGCCAGCAGCCACAGGGGCACTGAAGCTTTCTTT.

The V call is TRBV7-2, the J call TRBJ1-2, with a possible D match to TRBD1 (6 bases). The CDR3 length is 15 residues. Trimming pared 5 bases from V and 4 bases from J, leaving 17 bases between. Germline V lookup: CDR1 SGHTA, CDR2 FQGNSA. Here the CDR3 reads CASSTSEQGGYGYTF. The DNA for the CDR3 is TGTGCCAGCAGCACGTCGGAACAGGGCGGCTATGGCTACACCTTC.

The chain has TRBV7-6 and TRBJ2-1; TRBD2 aligns across 10 bases. The V gene's germline CDR1 is SGHVS and CDR2 FNYEAQ. There are 16 residues in the CDR3. V lost 5 bases, J lost 3 bases, and 7 bases stayed unmatched. The CDR3 loop reads CASSPAASGGYNEQFF. CDR3 bases: TGTGCCAGCAGCCCCGCGGCTAGCGGGGGCTACAATGAGCAGTTCTTC. The full variable domain, with the rest looked up from reference TRBV7-6 and TRBJ2-1, is GAGVSQSPRYKVTKRGQDVALRCDPISGHVSLYWYRQALGQGPEFLTYFNYEAQQDKSGLPNDRFSAERPEGSISTLTIQRTEQRDSAMYRCASSPAASGGYNEQFFGPGTRLTVL.

This clone was observed once. This chain uses TRBV7-2 with TRBJ2-7; possible D gene TRBD1, 5 bases. V shed 5 bases and J shed 1 base, with 12 bases lying between them. The CDR3 contains 14 residues. Germline V gene data show CDR1 as SGHTA and CDR2 as FQGNSA. CDR3 protein: CASSLRVGSYEQYF. In nucleotides, the CDR3 is TGTGCCAGCAGCCTCAGGGTTGGGTCCTACGAGCAGTACTTC.

The CDR3 bases are TGCGCCAGCAGCCCCGCCCAGGGGCGTACTGAGCAGTTCTTC. This codes for CASSPAQGRTEQFF. V and J are TRBV5-1 and TRBJ2-1; perhaps TRBD1 as D (6 bases). With 4 bases removed from V and 9 bases from J, the gap between germline ends came to 17 bases. Germline V gene data show CDR1 as SGHRS and CDR2 as YFSETQ. The CDR3 is 14 residues long.

The chain carries TRBV6-6 and TRBJ1-2, with 9 bases fitting TRBD1. Trimming at V came to 9 bases and at J to 2 bases, leaving 7 bases not matched to a gene. The CDR3 extends over 14 amino acids. The germline gives CDR1 MNHNY, CDR2 SVGAGI (reference sequence). The DNA of the CDR3 is TGTGCCAGTCTTAACAGGGGGCGCAACTATGGCTACACCTTC. It encodes CASLNRGRNYGYTF.

The J gene is TRBJ1-6, the V gene TRBV19; 10 positions agree with TRBD1. CDR3 size: 15 residues. Germline-derived CDR1 and CDR2 are LNHDA and SQIVND (reference sequence). The J segment lost 9 bases and the V segment lost 1 base, leaving 3 bases of the junction unmatched. The CDR3 loop reads CASSIGTGGSSPLHF. DNA of the CDR3: TGTGCCAGTAGTATAGGGACAGGGGGAAGTTCACCCCTCCACTTT. The whole variable domain, filled in from reference TRBV19 and TRBJ1-6, reads DGGITQSPKYLFRKEGQNVTLSCEQNLNHDAMYWYRQDPGQGLRLIYYSQIVNDFQKGDIAEGYSVSREKKESFPLTVTSAQKNPTAFYLCASSIGTGGSSPLHFGNGTRLTVT.

A single count supports this clone. CDR3 loop: CASSFYRQGVDSPLHF. The CDR3 DNA is TGTGCCAGCAGCTTCTATCGACAGGGAGTGGATTCACCCCTCCACTTT. The chain links TRBV5-5 to TRBJ1-6; TRBD1 agrees at 7 bases. This CDR3 contains 16 residues. After removal of 2 bases from V and 8 bases from J, the junction contained 10 bases not matched to a gene. The germline CDR1 and CDR2 sequences are SGHKS and YYEKEE (reference sequence).

CDR3 residues: CASSQGRTGGEQFF. The CDR3 DNA follows: TGTGCCAGCAGCCAAGGGAGGACGGGAGGTGAGCAGTTCTTC. This chain uses TRBV3-1 (or the pseudogene TRBV3-2) with TRBJ2-1; 7 nucleotides align to TRBD2. CDR1 is LGHDT and CDR2 is YNNKEL in the germline V gene (reference sequence). The CDR3 is made up of 14 amino acids. With 1 base clipped from V and 9 bases from J, the junction kept 6 bases outside the gene matches.